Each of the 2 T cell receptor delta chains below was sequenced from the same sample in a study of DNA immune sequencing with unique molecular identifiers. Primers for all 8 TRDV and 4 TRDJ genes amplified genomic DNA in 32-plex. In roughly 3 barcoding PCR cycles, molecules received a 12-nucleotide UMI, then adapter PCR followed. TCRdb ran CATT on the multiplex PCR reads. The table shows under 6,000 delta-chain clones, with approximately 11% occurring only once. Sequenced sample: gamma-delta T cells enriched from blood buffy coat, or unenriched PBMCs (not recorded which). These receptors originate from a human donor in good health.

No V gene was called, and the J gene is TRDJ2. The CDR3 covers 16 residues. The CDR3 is CALGEKSAGRAAQLFF. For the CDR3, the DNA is TGTGCTCTTGGGGAAAAATCCGCGGGGAGAGCAGCACAACTCTTCTTT.

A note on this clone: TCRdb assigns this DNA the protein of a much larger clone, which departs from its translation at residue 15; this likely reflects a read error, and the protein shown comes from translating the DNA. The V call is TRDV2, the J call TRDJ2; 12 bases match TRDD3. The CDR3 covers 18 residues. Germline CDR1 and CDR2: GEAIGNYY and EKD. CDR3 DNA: TGTGCCTGTGACACCCTACTGGGGGATACTTCTCTGACAGCACGACTCTTCTTT. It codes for CACDTLLGDTSLTARLFF.